This T cell receptor beta chain is drawn from a study of long-term antiretroviral therapy in people with HIV. The CDR3 spans 13 residues. CDR1 is ENHRY, CDR2 SYGVKD, per germline. V lost 0 bases, J lost 6 bases, and 8 bases lay in between. At the survey level, the v3.0 immunoSEQ assay was run. Repertoires were generated with immunoSEQ multiplex PCR, while TCRdb's copy carries only in-frame clones and drops some. The sample holds 20,000 or so clones, 81% seen once. This clone appeared a few times. The sample consisted of unsorted PBMCs, taken 4.4 years after starting antiretroviral therapy. The rearrangement joins TRBV10-3 to TRBJ1-1; D not resolved. The source of this sequence is a man aged 25-45 years with HIV. This chain's CDR3 is CAISESGYAEAFF. As DNA, the CDR3 is TGTGCCATCAGTGAGTCCGGGTACGCTGAAGCTTTCTTT.